Listed below are T cell receptor beta chains from one sample, sequenced in a study of beta chain features in type 1 diabetes. Method: immunoSEQ multiplex PCR; TCRdb's copy keeps in-frame clones and lacks some. Of fewer than 350,000 clones in the sample, about 15% were seen once. Material: naive CD4+ T cells from blood. These receptors were obtained from a man aged 18 to 30 with type 1 diabetes. The CDR3 runs from the conserved cysteine through the conserved F or W. The D gene is left open where the match is weak. Expanded clones get a size class; other rows say once, few or many, or leave the size out.

CATSSRWGEGVYYGYTF,TGTGCCACCAGCAGTCGATGGGGGGAAGGGGTTTATTATGGCTACACCTTC,TRBV15,TRBJ1-2,NA,NA
CASSPPGLAGDTQYF,TGTGCCAGCAGCCCACCTGGACTAGCGGGGGATACGCAGTATTTT,TRBV7-6,TRBJ2-3,TRBD2,few
CASSFRASQETQYF,TGTGCCAGCAGTTTCCGTGCGAGTCAAGAGACCCAGTACTTC,TRBV6-5,TRBJ2-5,NA,few
CASRGGRSYNEQFF,TGTGCCAGTAGGGGCGGGAGGTCCTACAATGAGCAGTTCTTC,TRBV19,TRBJ2-1,TRBD2,NA
CASSRDRGLTEAFF,TGTGCCAGCAGTAGGGACAGGGGGCTGACTGAAGCTTTCTTT,TRBV6-4,TRBJ1-1,TRBD1,NA
CASSLVSQNTGELFF,TGTGCCAGCAGCTTAGTTTCCCAGAACACCGGGGAGCTGTTTTTT,TRBV7-9,TRBJ2-2,NA,NA
CASSWNRGPNTGELFF,TGTGCCAGCAGCTGGAACAGGGGGCCGAACACCGGGGAGCTGTTTTTT,TRBV7-9,TRBJ2-2,TRBD1,few
CSARGLDTQYF,TGCAGTGCTCGGGGTTTGGATACGCAGTATTTT,TRBV20-1,TRBJ2-3,NA,few
CASSSDATSREQFF,TGCGCCAGCAGCTCAGACGCGACTAGTCGCGAGCAGTTCTTC,TRBV4-3,TRBJ2-1,NA,few
CASSQVPLSYEQYF,TGCGCCAGCAGCCAAGTCCCTCTCTCCTACGAGCAGTACTTC,TRBV4-1,TRBJ2-7,NA,few
CASSQDRSTSGPLYEQYF,TGCGCCAGCAGCCAAGATCGATCGACTAGCGGGCCACTATACGAGCAGTACTTC,TRBV4-1,TRBJ2-7,TRBD2,few
CSAPLAGGSDTQYF,TGCAGCGCCCCACTAGCGGGGGGTTCAGATACGCAGTATTTT,TRBV29-1,TRBJ2-3,TRBD2,NA
CASSQGTSGKSSYNEQFF,TGCGCCAGCAGCCAGGGGACTAGCGGGAAAAGCTCCTACAATGAGCAGTTCTTC,TRBV5-1,TRBJ2-1,TRBD2,few
CATRGGRPSDTQYF,TGTGCCACCCGTGGTGGCAGGCCATCGGATACGCAGTATTTT,TRBV6-5,TRBJ2-3,NA,NA
CASSAIQGHLAKNIQYF,TGTGCCAGCTCAGCGATTCAGGGGCACTTAGCCAAAAACATTCAGTACTTC,TRBV18,TRBJ2-4,NA,NA